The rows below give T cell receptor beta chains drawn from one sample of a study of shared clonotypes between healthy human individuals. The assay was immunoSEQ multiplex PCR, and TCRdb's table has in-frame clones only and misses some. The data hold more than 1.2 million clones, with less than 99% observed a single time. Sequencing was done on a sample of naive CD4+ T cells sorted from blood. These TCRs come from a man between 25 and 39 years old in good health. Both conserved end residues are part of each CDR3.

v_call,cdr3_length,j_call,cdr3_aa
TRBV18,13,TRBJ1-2,CASSVGQENGYTF
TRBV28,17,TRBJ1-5,CASSSHSLRGPNQPQHF
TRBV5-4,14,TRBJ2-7,CASSPGLAAYEQYF
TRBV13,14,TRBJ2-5,CASSPLMEAGPLYF
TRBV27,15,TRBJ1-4,CASSRRTGENEKLFF
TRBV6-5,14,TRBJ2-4,CASSYGGLANIQYF
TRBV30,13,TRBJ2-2,CAWIPGITGELFF
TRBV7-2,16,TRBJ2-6,CASTYGRGFGANVLTF
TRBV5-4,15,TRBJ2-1,CASSFSGGLNNEQFF
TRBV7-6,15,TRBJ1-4,CASSLVPQTNEKLFF
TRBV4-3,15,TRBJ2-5,CASSQTGGPKETQYF
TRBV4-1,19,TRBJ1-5,CASSQDQTTVQGGNQPQHF
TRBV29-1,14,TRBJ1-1,CSVGTGGLNTEAFF
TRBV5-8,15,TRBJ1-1,CASSLPGQGRDEAFF
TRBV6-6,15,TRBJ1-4,CASSAPGQGNEKLFF
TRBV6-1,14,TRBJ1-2,CASSNSGENYGYTF
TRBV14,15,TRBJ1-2,CASSQDRVPGIGYTF
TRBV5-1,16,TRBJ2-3,CASSLGLAGVGDTQYF